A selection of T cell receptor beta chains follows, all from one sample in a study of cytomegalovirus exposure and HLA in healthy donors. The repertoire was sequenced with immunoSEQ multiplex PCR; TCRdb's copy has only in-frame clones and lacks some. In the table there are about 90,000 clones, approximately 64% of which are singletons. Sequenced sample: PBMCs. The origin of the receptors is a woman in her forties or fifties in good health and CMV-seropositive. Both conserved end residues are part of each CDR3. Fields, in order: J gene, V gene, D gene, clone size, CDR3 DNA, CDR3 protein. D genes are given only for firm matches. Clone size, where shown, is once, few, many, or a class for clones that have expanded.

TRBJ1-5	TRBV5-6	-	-	TGTGCCAGCAGCTTAGAAGGGGGTCAGCCCCAGCATTTT	CASSLEGGQPQHF
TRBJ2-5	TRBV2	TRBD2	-	TGTGCCACCTGTGTGGGACTAGCGGGAGCTCAAGAGACCCAGTACTTC	CATCVGLAGAQETQYF
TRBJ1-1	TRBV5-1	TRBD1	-	TGCGCCAGCAGCTTGGAGGGACAGGCCACTGAAGCTTTCTTT	CASSLEGQATEAFF
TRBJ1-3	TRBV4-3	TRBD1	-	TGCGCCAGCAGCCAGGTGACAGGGGGCTCTGGAAACACCATATATTTT	CASSQVTGGSGNTIYF
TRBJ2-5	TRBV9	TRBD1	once	TGTGCCAGCAGCGTCCTGGCGGGGACAGGGGAAGAGACCCAGTACTTC	CASSVLAGTGEETQYF
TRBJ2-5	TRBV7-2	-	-	TGTGCCAGCAGCTTATATCGAGGGAAGACCCAGTACTTC	CASSLYRGKTQYF
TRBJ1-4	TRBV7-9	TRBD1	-	TGTGCCAGCAGCTTCGAGACAGGGGGTATAGCTAATGAAAAACTGTTTTTT	CASSFETGGIANEKLFF
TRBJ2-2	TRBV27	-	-	TGTGCCAGCAGTATGCAGGGTGCCGGGGAGCTGTTTTTT	CASSMQGAGELFF
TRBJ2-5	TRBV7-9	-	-	TGTGCCAGCAGCGCCCAGGGTCTCGGAGAGACCCAGTACTTC	CASSAQGLGETQYF
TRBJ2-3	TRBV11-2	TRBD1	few	TGTGCCAGCAGCGGACAGGGGGCCACAGATACGCAGTATTTT	CASSGQGATDTQYF
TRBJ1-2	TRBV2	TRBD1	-	TGTGCCAGCAGTGACCCTTCCGGAACGGACAGGGTAATCTATGGCTACACCTTC	CASSDPSGTDRVIYGYTF
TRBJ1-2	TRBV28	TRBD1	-	TGTGCCAGCAGTTTAAGGGGGACAGGTTATGGCTACACCTTC	CASSLRGTGYGYTF
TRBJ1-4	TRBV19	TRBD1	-	TGTGCCAGTAATCCGGGACAGGGGGCGCGTGATAATGAAAAACTGTTTTTT	CASNPGQGARDNEKLFF
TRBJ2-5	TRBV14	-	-	TGTGCCAGCAGCCCCGGGTTGGGTGAGACCCAGTACTTC	CASSPGLGETQYF
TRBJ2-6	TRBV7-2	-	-	TGTGCCAGCAGCTTCGGACACTCTGGGGCCAACGTCCTGACTTTC	CASSFGHSGANVLTF
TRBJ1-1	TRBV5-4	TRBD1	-	TGTGCCAGCAGCTCACAGGGGGTTCACACTGAAGCTTTCTTT	CASSSQGVHTEAFF
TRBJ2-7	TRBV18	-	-	TGTGCCAGCTCACCACGTGGGGAGGCCTACGAGCAGTACTTC	CASSPRGEAYEQYF
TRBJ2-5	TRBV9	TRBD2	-	TGTGCCAGCAGCAAATCTAGCGGACAAGAGACCCAGTACTTC	CASSKSSGQETQYF
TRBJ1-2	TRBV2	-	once	TGTGCCAGCAGTGAACCGGGTCTAGCGCTCTATGGCTACACCTTC	CASSEPGLALYGYTF
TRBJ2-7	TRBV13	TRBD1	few	TGTGCCAGCAGCCCGGGGGACAGGGAGGCAGGCGAGCAGTACTTC	CASSPGDREAGEQYF
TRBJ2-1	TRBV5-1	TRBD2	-	TGCGCCAGCAGCTGGCCCGGGGGGGCGGGGGGATTGGGAAATGAGCAGTTCTTC	CASSWPGGAGGLGNEQFF
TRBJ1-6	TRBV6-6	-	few	TGTGCCAGCAGTTTGGACGAGGGGGTTTATAATTCACCCCTCCACTTT	CASSLDEGVYNSPLHF
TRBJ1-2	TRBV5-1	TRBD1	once	TGCGCCAGCAGCTTGGGACAGGGGGCGAATGGCTACACCTTC	CASSLGQGANGYTF
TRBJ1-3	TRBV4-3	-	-	TGCGCCAGCAGCCCTTCTTACAGGGATATCACCTCTGGAAACACCATATATTTT	CASSPSYRDITSGNTIYF
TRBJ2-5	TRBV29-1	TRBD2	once	TGCAGCGTTGGGGGGGGAGCGTCGGAGACCCAGTACTTC	CSVGGGASETQYF
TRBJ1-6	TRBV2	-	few	TGTGCCAGCAGTGAAGGATCGCGGGGGGCGAATTCACCCCTCCACTTT	CASSEGSRGANSPLHF
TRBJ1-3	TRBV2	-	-	TGTGCCAGCAACTACGTCCGCTCTGGAAACACCATATATTTT	CASNYVRSGNTIYF
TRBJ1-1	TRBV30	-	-	TGTGCCTGGAGCCTTTGGGGAGTAAGAAACACTGAAGCTTTCTTT	CAWSLWGVRNTEAFF
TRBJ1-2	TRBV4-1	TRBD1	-	TGCGCCAGCAGCCAAGTGCGCAGGGGGGAGTCCGGCTACACCTTC	CASSQVRRGESGYTF
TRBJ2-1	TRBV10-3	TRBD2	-	TGTGCCATCAGTGAGGGACTAGCAAACCATGAGCAGTTCTTC	CAISEGLANHEQFF
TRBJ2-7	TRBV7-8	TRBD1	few	TGTGCCAGCAGCCCGAGGGACAGGCAGGTCGTGTACGAGCAGTACTTC	CASSPRDRQVVYEQYF
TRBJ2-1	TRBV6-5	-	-	TGTGCCAGCAGCCTAGCTAGCGTCTACTACAATGAGCAGTTCTTC	CASSLASVYYNEQFF
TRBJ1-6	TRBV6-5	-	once	TGTGCCAGCAGTTATCGGGGGGCCAGCTCACCCCTCCACTTT	CASSYRGASSPLHF
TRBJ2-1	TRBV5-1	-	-	TGCGCCAGCAGCCCCAACTACAATGAGCAGTTCTTC	CASSPNYNEQFF
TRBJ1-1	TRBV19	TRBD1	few	TGTGCCAGCACCCCTGGACAGGGAGTGAACACTGAAGCTTTCTTT	CASTPGQGVNTEAFF
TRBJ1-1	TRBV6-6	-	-	TGTGCCAGCACATGGGGGGTGAACACTGAAGCTTTCTTT	CASTWGVNTEAFF
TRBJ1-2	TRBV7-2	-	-	TGTGCCAGCAGCTTAGACCGTCAGACAGGATCCTATGGCTACACCTTC	CASSLDRQTGSYGYTF
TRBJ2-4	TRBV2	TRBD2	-	TGTGCCAGCAGTGTAGCCCAGCGGGGGCCGAAAAACATTCAGTACTTC	CASSVAQRGPKNIQYF
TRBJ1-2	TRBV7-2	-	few	TGTGCCAGCAGCCTAGCCGGGGGGCGGGATGGCTACACCTTC	CASSLAGGRDGYTF
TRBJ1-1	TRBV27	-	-	TGTGCCAGCAGTTTACAGACAGGCCCGAACACTGAAGCTTTCTTT	CASSLQTGPNTEAFF
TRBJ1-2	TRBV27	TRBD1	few	TGTGCCAGCAGTTTCTCCGGGGACAGGGTCTATGGCTACACCTTC	CASSFSGDRVYGYTF
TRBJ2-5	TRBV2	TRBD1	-	TGTGCCAGCAGTCGCGAACAGGGGTCGGAGACCCAGTACTTC	CASSREQGSETQYF
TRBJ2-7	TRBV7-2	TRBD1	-	TGTGCCAGCAGCTTGACCGGGACAGGTTCCTACGAGCAGTACTTC	CASSLTGTGSYEQYF
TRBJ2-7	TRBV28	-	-	TGTGCCAGCAGTTTATCGGTGAGCTCCTACGAGCAGTACTTC	CASSLSVSSYEQYF
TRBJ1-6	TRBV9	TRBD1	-	TGTGCCAGCAGCTCGACAGGGAGCTATAATTCACCCCTCCACTTT	CASSSTGSYNSPLHF
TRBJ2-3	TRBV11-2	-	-	TGTGCCAGCAGCTTTGGTCCCCGGGGAACCGATACGCAGTATTTT	CASSFGPRGTDTQYF
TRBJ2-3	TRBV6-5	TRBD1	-	TGTGCCAGCAGTGAGGACAGGGGGTACGATACGCAGTATTTT	CASSEDRGYDTQYF
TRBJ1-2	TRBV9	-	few	TGTGCCAGCAGCGACGGACAGTCATATGGCTACACCTTC	CASSDGQSYGYTF
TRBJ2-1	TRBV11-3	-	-	TGTGCCAGCAGCTTAGGAGGTCAGGGTGAGAATGAGCAGTTCTTC	CASSLGGQGENEQFF
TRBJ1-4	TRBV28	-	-	TGTGCCAGCAGTTTACCCCCCGTAGAAAAACTGTTTTTT	CASSLPPVEKLFF
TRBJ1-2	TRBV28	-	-	TGTGCCAGCAGTGGGCCCGCGGGGGGCAACTATGGCTACACCTTC	CASSGPAGGNYGYTF
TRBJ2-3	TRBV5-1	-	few	TGCGCCAGCAGCTTGAGGGACTTAAGCACAGATACGCAGTATTTT	CASSLRDLSTDTQYF
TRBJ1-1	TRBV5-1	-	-	TGCGCCAGCAGCTTGGCCTCCGGGACTGCTTTCTTT	CASSLASGTAFF
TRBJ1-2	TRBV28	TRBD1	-	TGTGCCAGCAGGGACCAGGGGGCGAACTATGGCTACACCTTC	CASRDQGANYGYTF
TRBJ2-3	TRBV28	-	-	TGTGCCAGCAGTTTAAGACCACAGAGCACAGATACGCAGTATTTT	CASSLRPQSTDTQYF
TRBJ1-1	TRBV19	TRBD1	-	TGTGCCAGTAGTAACCTTCAGGGGGCGGGGAACACTGAAGCTTTCTTT	CASSNLQGAGNTEAFF
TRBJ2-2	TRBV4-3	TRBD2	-	TGCGCCAGCAGCCGGTTAGCGGGGGGGCCTGGTGAGACCGGGGAGCTGTTTTTT	CASSRLAGGPGETGELFF
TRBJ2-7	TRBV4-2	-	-	TGTGCCAGCAGCCCAACCCGACAGAGCTCCTACGAGCAGTACTTC	CASSPTRQSSYEQYF
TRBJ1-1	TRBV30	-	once	TGTGCCTGGAGTGTGGTGCGGGGGGCTTTCTTT	CAWSVVRGAFF